This T cell receptor beta chain stems from a study of cytomegalovirus exposure and HLA in healthy donors. CDR3 length: 14 residues. V was shortened by 1 base and J by 5 bases, with 10 bases between the two germline ends. Germline loops: CDR1 LGHNT, CDR2 FRNRAP. Both 60 Vbeta primers and 13 Jbeta primers went into the PCR. Assay: immunoSEQ multiplex PCR; the TCRdb copy retains only in-frame clones and omits some. The sample yields about 160,000 clones, under 75% seen once. The TCR comes from a man aged 40-50 years in good health and CMV-seropositive. Sequenced sample: PBMCs. The rearrangement uses TRBV12-5 and TRBJ2-3; tentatively, D is TRBD1 (6 bases). CDR3 protein: CASGLGLGGDTQYF. The CDR3 nucleotides read TGTGCTAGTGGTTTGGGGCTAGGGGGAGATACGCAGTATTTT.